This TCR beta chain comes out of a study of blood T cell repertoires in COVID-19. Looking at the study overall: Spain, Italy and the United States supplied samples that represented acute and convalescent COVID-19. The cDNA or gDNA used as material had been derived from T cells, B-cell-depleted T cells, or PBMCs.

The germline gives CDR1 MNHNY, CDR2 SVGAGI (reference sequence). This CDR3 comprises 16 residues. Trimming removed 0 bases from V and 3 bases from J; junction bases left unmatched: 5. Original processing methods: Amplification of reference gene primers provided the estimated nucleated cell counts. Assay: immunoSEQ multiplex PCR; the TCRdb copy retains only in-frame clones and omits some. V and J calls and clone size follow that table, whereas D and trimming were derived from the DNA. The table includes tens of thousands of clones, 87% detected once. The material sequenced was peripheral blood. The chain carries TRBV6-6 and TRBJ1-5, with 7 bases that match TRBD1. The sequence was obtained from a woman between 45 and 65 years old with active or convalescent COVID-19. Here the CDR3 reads CASSYSEGASNQPQHF. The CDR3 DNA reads TGTGCCAGCAGTTACTCGGAGGGGGCATCCAATCAGCCCCAGCATTTT.